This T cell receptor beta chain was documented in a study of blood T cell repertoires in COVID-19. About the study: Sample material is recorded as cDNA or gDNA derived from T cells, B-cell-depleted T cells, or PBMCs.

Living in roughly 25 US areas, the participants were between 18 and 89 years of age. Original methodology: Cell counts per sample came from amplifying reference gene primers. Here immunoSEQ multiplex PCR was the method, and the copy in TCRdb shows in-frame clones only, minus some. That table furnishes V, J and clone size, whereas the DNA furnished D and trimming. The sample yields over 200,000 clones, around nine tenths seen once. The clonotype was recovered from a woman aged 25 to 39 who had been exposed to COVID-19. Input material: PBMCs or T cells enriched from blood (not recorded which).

The CDR3 DNA follows: TGTGCCAGCAGCTTAGTCTCTAGCGGGAGTGGGGGTTACGAGCAGTACTTC. Amino acids: CASSLVSSGSGGYEQYF. This chain uses TRBV7-2 with TRBJ2-7; TRBD2 matches at 10 bases. The CDR3 extends over 17 amino acids. Germline assignment: CDR1 SGHTA and CDR2 FQGNSA. Trimming removed 1 base from V and 4 bases from J; junction bases left unmatched: 10.